This T cell receptor (beta chain) originates from a study of control samples from healthy donors and cancer patients. The assay was immunoSEQ multiplex PCR, and TCRdb's table has in-frame clones only and misses some. The repertoire holds over 100,000 clones, with around 90% as singletons. Germline CDR1 LNHDA, CDR2 SQIVND (reference sequence). The junction had 8 bases not matched to a gene; V was cut back by 9 bases and J by 4 bases. The CDR3 contains 14 residues. The TCR comes from a man aged 18-30 years in good health. The J gene is TRBJ1-5, the V gene TRBV19; 8 nucleotides align to TRBD1. Sequenced: blood. This CDR3 is CASRSDRVNQPQHF. The CDR3 DNA reads as TGTGCCAGCCGCTCGGACAGGGTGAATCAGCCCCAGCATTTT.